Below, 29 T cell receptor beta chains from the same sample are listed, as sequenced in a study of blood T cell repertoires in COVID-19. Sequencing used immunoSEQ multiplex PCR; TCRdb keeps in-frame clones, though not all of them. The sample records some 400,000 clones, roughly four fifths being singletons. The sequenced material came from peripheral blood. The origin of the receptors is a human donor with acute or convalescent COVID-19. The donor label of this sample is uncertain.

V gene TRBV28 combines with J gene TRBJ1-1; possibly TRBD1 for D (5 bases). The CDR3 length is 16 residues. The V gene's germline CDR1 is MDHEN and CDR2 SYDVKM. V gave up 5 bases and J gave up 0 bases, with 16 bases separating them. CDR3 sequence: CASSAIPGLMNTEAFF. The CDR3 DNA follows: TGTGCCAGCAGTGCTATTCCGGGACTGATGAACACTGAAGCTTTCTTT. The variable domain in full, completed from reference TRBV28 and TRBJ1-1, reads DVKVTQSSRYLVKRTGEKVFLECVQDMDHENMFWYRQDPGLGLRLIYFSYDVKMKEKGDIPEGYSVSREKKERFSLILESASTNQTSMYLCASSAIPGLMNTEAFFGQGTRLTVV.

The V call is TRBV28, the J call TRBJ1-1; D possibly corresponds to TRBD1 (6 bases). The V and J ends lost 5 bases and 4 bases respectively, with 23 bases between them. The germline CDR1 and CDR2 sequences are MDHEN and SYDVKM. The CDR3 runs 17 residues. The CDR3 protein is CASSPIKGGVRGTEAFF. The DNA of the CDR3 is TGTGCCAGCAGTCCCATTAAAGGGGGGGTAAGGGGCACTGAAGCTTTCTTT.

This chain connects TRBV6-5 to TRBJ2-1; TRBD2 matches 7 bases. Per germline, CDR1 MNHEY and CDR2 SVGAGI. The CDR3 consists of 15 residues. V was clipped by 7 bases and J by 12 bases; unmatched bases: 18. For the CDR3, the DNA is TGTGCCAGCACCACCGGGGGGTCAGGAATGAGCGGGCAGTTCTTC. Encoded protein: CASTTGGSGMSGQFF.

This chain links TRBV19 with TRBJ2-6; possibly TRBD2 for D (6 bases). CDR3 length: 17 residues. Germline V CDR1 and CDR2: LNHDA, SQIVND (reference sequence). V was cut by 7 bases and J by 0 bases, with 16 bases left in between. The CDR3 spells CASKESGENSGANVLTF. The CDR3 nucleotides are TGTGCCAGTAAAGAGTCGGGGGAGAACTCTGGGGCCAACGTCCTGACTTTC.

The CDR3, as DNA: TGTGCCAGCACCCCCCGGGGCAACAGGGTCCAAGAGACCCAGTACTTC. This gives the protein CASTPRGNRVQETQYF. V and J are TRBV2 and TRBJ2-5, with D possibly being TRBD1 (6 bases). CDR3 length: 16 amino acids. Deletions cut 7 bases from V and 1 base from J, with 19 bases between. From germline, CDR1 is SNHLY and CDR2 FYNNEI.

This chain uses TRBV6-5 with TRBJ1-3; D is unresolved. V was cut by 4 bases and J by 0 bases, with 4 bases left in between. CDR3 length: 13 amino acids. CDR1 is MNHEY, CDR2 SVGAGI, per germline. The CDR3 spells CASSSVSGNTIYF. In DNA form, the CDR3 reads TGTGCCAGCAGTTCGGTCTCTGGAAACACCATATATTTT.

In regard to this clone: Other DNA sequences in this sample translate to the same CDR3. This chain joins TRBV6-5 and TRBJ1-1; D call uncertain. Trimming took 0 bases from V and 2 from J, leaving 4 bases between them. CDR1 and CDR2 (germline): MNHEY, SVGAGI. CDR3 size: 13 residues. This CDR3 is CASSYSRNTEAFF. The CDR3, as DNA: TGTGCCAGCAGTTACTCTAGAAACACTGAAGCTTTCTTT.

The gene calls are TRBV7-9 and TRBJ2-6; tentatively, D is TRBD2 (6 bases). Germline values: CDR1 SEHNR, CDR2 FQNEAQ (reference sequence). Trimming removed 6 bases at V and 0 bases at J, with 15 bases between. The CDR3 spans 17 residues. The CDR3 coding sequence is TGTGCCAGCAGGTCCGGGACTCTACTCTCTGGGGCCAACGTCCTGACTTTC. As protein: CASRSGTLLSGANVLTF.

The chain joins TRBV18 to TRBJ2-2, with D tentatively TRBD1 (6 bases). This CDR3 region has 15 residues. Per the germline V gene, CDR1 is KGHSH and CDR2 is LQKENI. V dropped 2 bases and J dropped 5 bases, with 12 bases sitting between them. Written as DNA, the CDR3 is TGTGCCAGCTCACCAGGGGGCGGCGGAACCGGGGAGCTGTTTTTT. Translated: CASSPGGGGTGELFF.

The V and J genes are TRBV21-1 and TRBJ2-1; TRBD1, as called in the table, went unchecked against the DNA. TRBV21-1 is shown as a pseudogene. The length of the CDR3 is 20 residues. CDR3 amino acids: CASSRTPRTLYEDRVNEQFF. CDR3 sequence (DNA): TGTGCCAGCAGCAGGACACCCCGTACCCTTTACGAGGACAGGGTTAATGAGCAGTTCTTC.

This clone has just one count. The chain recombines TRBV4-1 with TRBJ2-1, with D perhaps matching TRBD1 (5 bases). From germline, CDR1 is MGHRA and CDR2 YSYEKL. V lost 5 bases and J 6 bases, leaving 8 bases between the germline ends. The CDR3 contains 12 residues. The DNA for the CDR3 is TGCGCCAGCAGCATGGGGCCCAATGAGCAGTTCTTC. This sequence encodes CASSMGPNEQFF.

This chain uses TRBV7-9 with TRBJ2-4; 10 bases fit TRBD1. The CDR3 covers 13 residues. V lost 0 bases to trimming and J lost 13 bases; unmatched junction nucleotides: 3. Germline V gene sequence: CDR1 SEHNR, CDR2 FQNEAQ (reference sequence). CDR3 DNA sequence: TGTGCCAGCAGCTTAGCAGGGACAGGGGAGCAGTACTTC. Translating gives CASSLAGTGEQYF.

The chain carries TRBV6-5 and TRBJ1-1; D ambiguous. The CDR3 runs to 13 residues. The V gene lost 3 bases and the J gene lost 8 bases, with 13 bases spanning the gap. CDR1 and CDR2 (germline): MNHEY, SVGAGI. The CDR3 sequence: CASSYMAKQEAFF. The CDR3 DNA is TGTGCCAGCAGTTATATGGCAAAACAAGAAGCTTTCTTT.

This chain joins TRBV18 and TRBJ1-5; tentative D call: TRBD1 (5 bases). V was cut by 3 bases and J by 2 bases, with 11 bases left in between. The CDR3 spans 15 residues. In germline, CDR1 is KGHSH, CDR2 LQKENI. The CDR3 region is CASSPGGSGNQPQHF. CDR3 nucleotide sequence: TGTGCCAGCTCACCGGGGGGGAGTGGCAATCAGCCCCAGCATTTT.

As to this clone: With a much larger clone just one base away, this may be a read error. At the DNA level, this CDR3 is encoded by other sequences in the same sample as well. V usage is TRBV6-5 and J usage is TRBJ1-1, with D possibly matching TRBD1 (5 bases). CDR1 is MNHEY, CDR2 SVGAGI, per germline. The CDR3 totals 13 residues. Trimming took 6 bases from V and 0 from J, leaving 8 bases between them. The CDR3 region is CASRRQMNTEAFF. The DNA for the CDR3 is TGTGCCAGCAGAAGACAGATGAACACTGAAGCTTTCTTT.

This chain uses TRBV18 with TRBJ2-3; 10 bases agree with TRBD1. CDR3 length equals 15 residues. Germline V gene data show CDR1 as KGHSH and CDR2 as LQKENI. V was clipped by 5 bases and J by 2 bases; unmatched bases: 4. For the CDR3, the DNA is TGTGCCAGCTCAGCAGACAGGGGGCTCACAGATACGCAGTATTTT. Amino acids: CASSADRGLTDTQYF.

This clone has more than one count but fewer than ten. The same CDR3 can be traced to other DNA sequences in this sample. The chain links TRBV18 to TRBJ1-2; D is ambiguous. Trimming removed 2 bases at V and 4 bases at J, with 8 bases between. Germline V gene sequence: CDR1 KGHSH, CDR2 LQKENI. This CDR3 comprises 13 residues. The CDR3 nucleotides read TGTGCCAGCTCACCAGACAATCTCTATGGCTACACCTTC. Translation gives CASSPDNLYGYTF.

In its sample, this clone was seen a few times. The V call is TRBV11-2, the J call TRBJ1-3, with D tentatively TRBD1 (5 bases). The V end lost 5 bases, the J end lost 0 bases, and 8 bases lay between the germline ends. This CDR3 has 14 amino acids. Germline V lookup: CDR1 SGHAT, CDR2 FQNNGV. CDR3 nucleotides: TGTGCCAGCAGCCCCGACAGCTCTGGAAACACCATATATTTT. Its translation is CASSPDSSGNTIYF.

CDR3 in DNA: TGTGCCAGCAGCTTGGACTACCGCGGGGAGCAGTTCTTC. Protein product: CASSLDYRGEQFF. The chain recombines TRBV5-4 with TRBJ2-1, with D maybe TRBD2 (5 bases). Trimming took off 0 bases at V and 10 bases at J, with 11 bases between the two ends. The CDR3 has 13 residues. Germline V gene data show CDR1 as SGHNT and CDR2 as YYREEE (reference sequence).

The chain carries TRBV7-8 and TRBJ2-6; 7 nucleotides agree with TRBD1. V gave up 2 bases and J gave up 4 bases; unmatched junction bases: 17. Germline lookup yields CDR1 SGHVS and CDR2 FQNEAQ. There are 20 residues in the CDR3. The CDR3 protein is CASSLLSAGTETSGANVLTF. Here the CDR3 DNA reads TGTGCCAGCAGCTTATTGTCTGCCGGGACAGAGACTTCCGGGGCCAACGTCCTGACTTTC.

This chain joins TRBV30 and TRBJ2-3; the D gene is possibly TRBD1 (6 bases). The V gene's germline CDR1 is GTSNPN and CDR2 SVGIG (reference sequence). Trimming stripped 4 bases from V and 0 bases from J, with 11 bases between. CDR3 length equals 14 residues. In DNA form, the CDR3 reads TGTGCCTGGACCATTGGACAGAGCACAGATACGCAGTATTTT. Translating gives CAWTIGQSTDTQYF.

This clone was counted ten times or more. V and J are TRBV7-9 and TRBJ2-1; 16 nucleotides align to TRBD2. The germline CDR1 and CDR2 sequences are SEHNR and FQNEAQ (reference sequence). The trim removed 6 bases at V and 10 bases at J, leaving 9 bases unmatched. The CDR3 is made up of 16 amino acids. CDR3 protein: CASRPGVGLAGGEQFF. CDR3 coding DNA: TGTGCCAGCAGACCAGGCGTGGGACTAGCGGGAGGGGAGCAGTTCTTC.

The chain carries TRBV2 and TRBJ1-3; possibly TRBD1 for D (6 bases). Trimming shortened V by 10 bases and J by 0 bases, and 13 bases separated the two germline ends. This CDR3 region has 14 residues. Per germline, CDR1 SNHLY and CDR2 FYNNEI. The CDR3 spells CANRDKSSGNTIYF. Written as DNA, the CDR3 is TGTGCCAACCGGGACAAGAGCTCTGGAAACACCATATATTTT.

The V gene is TRBV30, the J gene TRBJ1-1; D ambiguous. V lost 3 bases to trimming and J lost 2 bases, with 10 bases between them. Looked up from germline, CDR1 is GTSNPN and CDR2 is SVGIG (reference sequence). The CDR3 covers 13 residues. As DNA, the CDR3 is TGTGCCTGGAGAGCCCAGGTAAACACTGAAGCTTTCTTT. This sequence encodes CAWRAQVNTEAFF.

This clone was detected only a few times. V is TRBV11-2 and J is TRBJ2-1, with TRBD2 matching 16 bases. Germline trimming cut 1 base from V and 2 bases from J; bases unmatched to any gene: 5. Germline V gene data show CDR1 as SGHAT and CDR2 as FQNNGV. This CDR3 region has 19 residues. CDR3 residues: CASSLGLGTSGGAYNEQFF. DNA for the CDR3: TGTGCCAGCAGCTTAGGTCTTGGGACTAGCGGGGGGGCCTACAATGAGCAGTTCTTC.

The V and J genes are TRBV11-2 and TRBJ2-7; D is possibly TRBD1 (5 bases). CDR1 is SGHAT, CDR2 FQNNGV, per germline. This CDR3 spans 15 amino acids. Trimming removed 1 base from V and 0 bases from J, with 10 bases in between. The CDR3 nucleotides read TGTGCCAGCAGCTTAGGGACATCGGGCTCCTACGAGCAGTACTTC. Translating it yields CASSLGTSGSYEQYF.

The chain carries TRBV29-1 and TRBJ2-5; 11 bases align to TRBD1. Germline V lookup: CDR1 SQVTM, CDR2 ANQGSEA. The CDR3 extends over 13 amino acids. V lost 3 bases and J lost 6; bases outside the gene matches: 3. The CDR3, as DNA: TGCAGCGTTGAGGGGGACAGGGGGAAGACCCAGTACTTC. This sequence encodes CSVEGDRGKTQYF.

The chain has TRBV19 and TRBJ2-1; 8 bases fit TRBD1. Trimming cost V 8 bases and J 7 bases; bases outside gene matches: 13. There are 15 residues in the CDR3. CDR1 is LNHDA, CDR2 SQIVND, per germline (reference sequence). The CDR3 protein is CASQNRDRLGNEQFF. The CDR3 bases are TGTGCCAGTCAAAACCGGGACAGGCTAGGAAATGAGCAGTTCTTC.

The chain is built from TRBV19 and TRBJ1-2, with 8 positions matching TRBD1. This CDR3 comprises 15 residues. J gave up 6 bases and V 3 bases, and 9 bases lay outside the gene matches. Germline CDR1 LNHDA, CDR2 SQIVND (reference sequence). CDR3 nucleotide sequence: TGTGCCAGTAGTATCCCCCGGACAGGGATCCATGGCTACACCTTC. Protein: CASSIPRTGIHGYTF.